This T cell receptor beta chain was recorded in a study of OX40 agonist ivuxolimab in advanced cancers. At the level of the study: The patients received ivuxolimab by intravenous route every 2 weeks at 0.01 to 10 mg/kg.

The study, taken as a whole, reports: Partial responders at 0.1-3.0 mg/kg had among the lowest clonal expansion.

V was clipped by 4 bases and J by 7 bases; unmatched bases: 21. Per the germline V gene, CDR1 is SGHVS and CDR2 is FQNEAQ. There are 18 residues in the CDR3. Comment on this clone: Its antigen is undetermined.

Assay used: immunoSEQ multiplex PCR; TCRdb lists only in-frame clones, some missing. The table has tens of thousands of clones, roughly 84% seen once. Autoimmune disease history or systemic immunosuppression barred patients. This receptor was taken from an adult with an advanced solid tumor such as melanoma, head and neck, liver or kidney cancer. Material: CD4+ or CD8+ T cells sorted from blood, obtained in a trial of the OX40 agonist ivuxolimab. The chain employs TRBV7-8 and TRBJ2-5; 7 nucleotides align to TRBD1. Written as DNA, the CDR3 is TGTGCCAGCAGCTACGCGTGGGTACAGGGGAGTGTGCGTGTGACCCAGTACTTC. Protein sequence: CASSYAWVQGSVRVTQYF.